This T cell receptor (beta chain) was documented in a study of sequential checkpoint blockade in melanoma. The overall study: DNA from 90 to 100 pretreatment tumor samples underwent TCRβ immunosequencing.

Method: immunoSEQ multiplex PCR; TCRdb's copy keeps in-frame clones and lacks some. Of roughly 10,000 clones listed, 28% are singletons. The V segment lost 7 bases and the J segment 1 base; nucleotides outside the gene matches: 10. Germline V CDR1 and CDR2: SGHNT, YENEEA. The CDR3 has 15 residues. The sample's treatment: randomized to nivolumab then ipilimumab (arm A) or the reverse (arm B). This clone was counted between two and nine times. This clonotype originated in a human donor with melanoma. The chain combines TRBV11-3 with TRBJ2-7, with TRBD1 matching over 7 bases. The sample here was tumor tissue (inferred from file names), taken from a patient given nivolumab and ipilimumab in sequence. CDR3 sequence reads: CASTQSGQKSYEQYF. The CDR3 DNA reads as TGTGCCAGCACCCAATCGGGACAGAAGTCCTACGAGCAGTACTTC.